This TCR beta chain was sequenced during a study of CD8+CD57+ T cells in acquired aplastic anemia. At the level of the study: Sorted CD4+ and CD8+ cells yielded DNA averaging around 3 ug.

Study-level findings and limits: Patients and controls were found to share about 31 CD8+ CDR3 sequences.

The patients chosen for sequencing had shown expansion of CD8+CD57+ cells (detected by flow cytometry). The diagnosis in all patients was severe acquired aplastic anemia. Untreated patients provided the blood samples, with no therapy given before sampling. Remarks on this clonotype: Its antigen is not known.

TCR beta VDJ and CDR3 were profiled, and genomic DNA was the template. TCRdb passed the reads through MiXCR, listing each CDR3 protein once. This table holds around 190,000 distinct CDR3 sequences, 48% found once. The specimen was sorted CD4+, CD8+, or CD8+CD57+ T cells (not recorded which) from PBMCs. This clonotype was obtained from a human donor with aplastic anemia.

CDR3 in DNA: TGTGCCAGCAGTTCCCCGACCTACGAACAGTACGTC. This sequence encodes CASSSPTYEQYV. V gene TRBV12-3 or TRBV12-4 combines with J gene TRBJ2-7; the D is unclear. CDR3 size: 12 residues.